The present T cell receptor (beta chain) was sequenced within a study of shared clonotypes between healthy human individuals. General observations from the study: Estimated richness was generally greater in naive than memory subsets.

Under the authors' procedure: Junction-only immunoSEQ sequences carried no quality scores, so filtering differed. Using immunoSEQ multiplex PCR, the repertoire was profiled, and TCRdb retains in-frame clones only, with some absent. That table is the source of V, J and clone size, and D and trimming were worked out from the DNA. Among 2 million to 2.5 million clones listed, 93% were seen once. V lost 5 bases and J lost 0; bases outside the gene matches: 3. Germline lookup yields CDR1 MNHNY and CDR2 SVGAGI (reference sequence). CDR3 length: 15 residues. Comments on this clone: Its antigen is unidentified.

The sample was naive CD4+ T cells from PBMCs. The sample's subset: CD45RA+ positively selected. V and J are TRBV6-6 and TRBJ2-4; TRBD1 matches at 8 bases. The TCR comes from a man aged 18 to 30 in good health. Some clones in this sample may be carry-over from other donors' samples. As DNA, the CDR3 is TGTGCCAGCAGTACAGGGGGGATAGCCAAAAACATTCAGTACTTC. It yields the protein CASSTGGIAKNIQYF.